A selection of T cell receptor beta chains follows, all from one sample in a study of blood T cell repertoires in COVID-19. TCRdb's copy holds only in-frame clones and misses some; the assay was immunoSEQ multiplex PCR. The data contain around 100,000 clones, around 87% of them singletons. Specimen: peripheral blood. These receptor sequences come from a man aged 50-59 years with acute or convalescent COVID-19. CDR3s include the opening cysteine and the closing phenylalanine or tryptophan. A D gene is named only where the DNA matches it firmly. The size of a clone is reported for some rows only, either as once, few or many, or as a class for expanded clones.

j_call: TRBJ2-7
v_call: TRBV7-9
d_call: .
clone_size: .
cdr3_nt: TGTGCCAGCAGCTTAGGTTTTAGTACCTACGAGCAGTACTTC
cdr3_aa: CASSLGFSTYEQYF

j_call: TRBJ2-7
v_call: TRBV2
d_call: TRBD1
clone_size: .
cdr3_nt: TGTGCCAGCAGTGAACCTGACTGGACAGGCGAGCAAAACGAGCAGTACTTC
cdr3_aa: CASSEPDWTGEQNEQYF

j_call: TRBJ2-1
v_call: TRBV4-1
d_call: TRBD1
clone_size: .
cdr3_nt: TGCGCCAGCAGCCAAGTCCAAGGGGGCCCCTCCTACAATGAGCAGTTCTTC
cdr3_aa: CASSQVQGGPSYNEQFF

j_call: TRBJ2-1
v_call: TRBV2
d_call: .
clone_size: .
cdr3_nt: TGTGCCAGCAGCACCCGGGAAAAGCAGTTCTTC
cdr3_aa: CASSTREKQFF

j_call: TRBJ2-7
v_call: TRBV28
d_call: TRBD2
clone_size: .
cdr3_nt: TGTGCCAGCAATCCCAGAGGGGCGCCGGGACTAGCTCCCTACGAGCAGTACTTC
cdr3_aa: CASNPRGAPGLAPYEQYF

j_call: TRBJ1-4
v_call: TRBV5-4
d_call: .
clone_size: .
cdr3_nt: TGTGCCAGCAGCCAGGCGGGCCGCGGAGGTGATAATGAAAAACTGTTTTTT
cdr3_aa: CASSQAGRGGDNEKLFF

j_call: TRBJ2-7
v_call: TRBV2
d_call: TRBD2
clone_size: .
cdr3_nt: TGTGCCAGCAGTCCCCACCAAAGCGGGAGGACCGAGCAGTACTTC
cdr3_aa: CASSPHQSGRTEQYF

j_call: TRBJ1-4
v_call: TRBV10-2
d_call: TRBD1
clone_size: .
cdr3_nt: TGCGCCAGCAGTGCACAGGGGGTAGGCGAAAAACTGTTTTTT
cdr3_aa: CASSAQGVGEKLFF

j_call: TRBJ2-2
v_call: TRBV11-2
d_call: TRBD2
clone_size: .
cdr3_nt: TGTGCCAGCAGCTTAAGGAGCGGGAACCCCGGGGAGCTGTTTTTT
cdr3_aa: CASSLRSGNPGELFF

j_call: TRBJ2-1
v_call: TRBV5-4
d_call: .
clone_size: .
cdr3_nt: TGTGCCAGCAGCGCGCCCGTCTACAATGAGCAGTTCTTC
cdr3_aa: CASSAPVYNEQFF

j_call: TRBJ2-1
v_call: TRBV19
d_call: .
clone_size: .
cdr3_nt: TGTGCCAGTAGCCGCCTGCGGGAGCAGTTCTTC
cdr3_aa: CASSRLREQFF

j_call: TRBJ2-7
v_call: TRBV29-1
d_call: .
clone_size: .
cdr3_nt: TGCAGCGTTGGAGCAACCTACGAGCAGTACTTC
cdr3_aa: CSVGATYEQYF

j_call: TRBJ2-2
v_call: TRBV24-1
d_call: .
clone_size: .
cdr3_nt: TGTGCCACCAGCAAGGGGACCGGGGAGCTGTTTTTT
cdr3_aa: CATSKGTGELFF

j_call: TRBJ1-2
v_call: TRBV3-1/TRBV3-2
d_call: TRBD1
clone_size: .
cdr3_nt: TGTGCCAGCAGCCTCCGGGACAGAGCTAACTATGGCTACACCTTC
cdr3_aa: CASSLRDRANYGYTF

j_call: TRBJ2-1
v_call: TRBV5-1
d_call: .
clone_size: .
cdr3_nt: TGCGCCAGCAGCCTACAGGCGAGCTCCTACAATGAGCAGTTCTTC
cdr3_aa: CASSLQASSYNEQFF

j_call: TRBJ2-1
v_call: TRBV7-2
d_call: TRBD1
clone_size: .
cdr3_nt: TGTGCCAGCAGCCCGGGACAGGGGCACGATGAGCAGTTCTTC
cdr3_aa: CASSPGQGHDEQFF

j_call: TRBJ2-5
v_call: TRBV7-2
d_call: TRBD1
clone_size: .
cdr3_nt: TGTGCCAGCAGTTCGGACAGGGCGTTACGAGAGACCCAGTACTTC
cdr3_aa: CASSSDRALRETQYF

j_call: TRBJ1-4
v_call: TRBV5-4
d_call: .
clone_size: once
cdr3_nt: TGTGCCAGCAGCTTGGGGGCCGGCGGGGAAAAACTGTTTTTT
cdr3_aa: CASSLGAGGEKLFF

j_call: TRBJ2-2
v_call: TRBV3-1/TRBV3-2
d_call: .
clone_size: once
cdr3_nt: TGTGCCAGCAGCCCGTACCTGGGAGCCGGGGAGCTGTTTTTT
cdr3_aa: CASSPYLGAGELFF

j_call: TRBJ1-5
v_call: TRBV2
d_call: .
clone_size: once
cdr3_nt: TGTGCCAGCAGTGAACGAGGGCAGAAGAATCAGCCCCAGCATTTT
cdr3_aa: CASSERGQKNQPQHF

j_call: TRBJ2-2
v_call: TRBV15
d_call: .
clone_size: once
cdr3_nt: TGTGCCACCAGCAGAGGGGAGTCCGGGGAGCTGTTTTTT
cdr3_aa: CATSRGESGELFF

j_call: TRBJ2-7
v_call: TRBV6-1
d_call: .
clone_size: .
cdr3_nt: TGTGCCAGCAGTGAAGCCGGGGAAACCTACGAGCAGTACTTC
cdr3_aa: CASSEAGETYEQYF

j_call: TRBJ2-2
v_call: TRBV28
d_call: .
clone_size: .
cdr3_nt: TGTGCCAGCAGTTTCCTGAACACCGGGGAGCTGTTTTTT
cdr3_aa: CASSFLNTGELFF

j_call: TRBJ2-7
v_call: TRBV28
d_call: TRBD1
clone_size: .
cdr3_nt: TGTGCCAGCAGTAGCCGGACAGGGGACCCCGAGCAGTACTTC
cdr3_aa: CASSSRTGDPEQYF

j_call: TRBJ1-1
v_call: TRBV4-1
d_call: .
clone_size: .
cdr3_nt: TGCGCCAGCAGCGAGGGGGTGGCAGAAGCTTTCTTT
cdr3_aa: CASSEGVAEAFF

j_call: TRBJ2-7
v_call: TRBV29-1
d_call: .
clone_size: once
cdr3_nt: TGCAGCGTTGAACTTCTGACAGGTGACTACGAGCAGTACTTC
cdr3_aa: CSVELLTGDYEQYF

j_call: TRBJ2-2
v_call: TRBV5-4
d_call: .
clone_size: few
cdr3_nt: TGTGCCAGCAGCTTCGAGAGGAGGGAGCTGTTTTTT
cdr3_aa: CASSFERRELFF

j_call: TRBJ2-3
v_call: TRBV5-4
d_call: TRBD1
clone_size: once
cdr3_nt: TGTGCCAGCAGTTATCCGGGACAGGGGACAGATACGCAGTATTTT
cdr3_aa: CASSYPGQGTDTQYF

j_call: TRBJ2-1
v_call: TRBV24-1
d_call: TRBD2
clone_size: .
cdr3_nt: TGTGCCACCAGTGATTTGACCGGGAGGGCCCCACATGAGCAGTTCTTC
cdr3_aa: CATSDLTGRAPHEQFF

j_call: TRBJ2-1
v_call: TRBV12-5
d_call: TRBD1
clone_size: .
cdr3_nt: TGTGCTAGTGGCCGCGGGACAGGGAATGAGCAGTTCTTC
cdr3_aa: CASGRGTGNEQFF

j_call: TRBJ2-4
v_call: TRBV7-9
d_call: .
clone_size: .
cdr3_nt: TGTGCCAGCAGCTTAAGCAGGGAAGCCAAAAACATTCAGTACTTC
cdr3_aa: CASSLSREAKNIQYF

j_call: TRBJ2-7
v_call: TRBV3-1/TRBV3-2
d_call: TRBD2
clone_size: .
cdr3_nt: TGTGCCAGCAGCCAAGAACGGGAGGGCCGATACGAGCAGTACTTC
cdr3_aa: CASSQEREGRYEQYF

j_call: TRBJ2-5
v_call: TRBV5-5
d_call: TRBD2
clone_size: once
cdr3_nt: TGTGCCAGCAGCCTACTAGCGGGAGAATTTGAGACCCAGTACTTC
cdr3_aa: CASSLLAGEFETQYF

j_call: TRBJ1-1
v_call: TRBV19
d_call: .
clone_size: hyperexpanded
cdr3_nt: TGTGCCAGTAGTATAGGGGTTTTCGGGTCCGGGATGAACACTGAAGCTTTCTTT
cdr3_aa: CASSIGVFGSGMNTEAFF

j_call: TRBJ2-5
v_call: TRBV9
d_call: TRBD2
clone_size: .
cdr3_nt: TGTGCCAGCAGCGCAGAAGCGGGAGAAGAGACCCAGTACTTC
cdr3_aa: CASSAEAGEETQYF

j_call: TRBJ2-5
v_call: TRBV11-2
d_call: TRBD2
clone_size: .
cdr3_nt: TGTGCCAGCAGCTTTCGGACTAGCGGGGGCCAAGAGACCCAGTACTTC
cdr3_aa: CASSFRTSGGQETQYF

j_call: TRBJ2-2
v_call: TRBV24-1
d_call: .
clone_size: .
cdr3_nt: TGTGCCACCAGTTCTGGCAGAAAAAACACCGGGGAGCTGTTTTTT
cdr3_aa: CATSSGRKNTGELFF

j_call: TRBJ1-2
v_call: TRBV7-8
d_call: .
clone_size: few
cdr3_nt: TGTGCCAGCAGCTTAGGTCAGGGGAGAGGCTACACCTTC
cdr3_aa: CASSLGQGRGYTF

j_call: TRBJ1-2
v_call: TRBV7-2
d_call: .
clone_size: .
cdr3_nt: TGTGCCAGCAGCGCCCACCAAGGAAACTATGGCTACATCTTC
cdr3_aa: CASSAHQGNYGYIF

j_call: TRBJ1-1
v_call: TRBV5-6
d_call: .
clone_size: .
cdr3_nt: TGTGCCAGCAGCTTGATGGAGGGGCGGGACACTGAAGCTTTCTTT
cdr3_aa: CASSLMEGRDTEAFF

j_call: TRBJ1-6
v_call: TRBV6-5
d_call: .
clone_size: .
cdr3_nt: TGTGCCACGGGTGGTGGCCCTTCGGCCCTCCACTTT
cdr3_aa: CATGGGPSALHF

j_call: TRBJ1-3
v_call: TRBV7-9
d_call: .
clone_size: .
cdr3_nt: TGTGCCAGCAGCTTACAACGGAGCTCTGGAAACACCATATATTTT
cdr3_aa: CASSLQRSSGNTIYF

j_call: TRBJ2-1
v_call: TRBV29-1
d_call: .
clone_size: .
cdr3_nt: TGCAGCGTTTTCAGTGACAGGACCTACAATGAGCAGTTCTTC
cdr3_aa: CSVFSDRTYNEQFF

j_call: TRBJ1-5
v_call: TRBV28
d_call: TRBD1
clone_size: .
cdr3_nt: TGTGCCAGCAGTAAGGACAGGGTGGGCAATCAGCCCCAGCATTTT
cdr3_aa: CASSKDRVGNQPQHF

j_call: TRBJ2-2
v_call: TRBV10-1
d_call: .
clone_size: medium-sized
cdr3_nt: TGCGCCAGCACCCAAAGGGGCAGGGTGACCGGGGAGCTGTTTTTT
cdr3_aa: CASTQRGRVTGELFF

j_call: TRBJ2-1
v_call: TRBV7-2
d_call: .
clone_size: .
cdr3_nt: TGTGCCAGCAGCTTACTTTGGGGCAGGGGCGTCAGGAATGAGCAGTTCTTC
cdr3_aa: CASSLLWGRGVRNEQFF

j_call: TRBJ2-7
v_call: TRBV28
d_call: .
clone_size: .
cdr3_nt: TGTGCCAGCAGCGGACAGAAATTGTACTTC
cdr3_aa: CASSGQKLYF